Sequencing of this T cell receptor (beta chain) was carried out in a study of cytomegalovirus exposure and HLA in healthy donors. The wider study: From HLA-typed donors, an early data release held 70 million to 100 million unique TCRs. Among the 398 donors who were genotyped, approximately 84% fell in the genetic ancestry cluster that is associated with self-reported Caucasian donors.

V was shortened by 3 bases and J by 6 bases, with 6 bases between the two germline ends. This CDR3 region has 13 residues. Germline loops: CDR1 LNHNV, CDR2 YYDKDF (reference sequence). The study's findings and limits: In an earlier analysis, most TCR beta V segments were productive about 90% or about 30% of the time. The authors enumerated some 170 TCR beta chains as linked to cytomegalovirus.

Primers included in the PCR were 60 Vbeta and 13 Jbeta primers. Repertoires were generated with immunoSEQ multiplex PCR, while TCRdb's copy carries only in-frame clones and drops some. The data hold roughly 150,000 clones, with 80% observed a single time. This clone was counted only a few times. Its specificity is unknown. The sample was PBMCs. The clonotype was recovered from a woman aged 40 to 50 in good health and CMV-seronegative. The chain couples TRBV15 to TRBJ1-6; D is ambiguous. The CDR3 sequence is CATSSGLNSPLHF. As DNA, the CDR3 is TGTGCCACCAGCAGTGGCCTTAATTCACCCCTCCACTTT.